This TCR beta chain was retrieved from a study of T cells in localized non-small cell lung cancer. The study, taken as a whole, reports: Multi-region tumor sequencing was not done, so intratumor heterogeneity could not be excluded. The appearance of a median around 57 of the top 100 tumor clones was seen in adjacent lung. The highest T cell clonality was in uninvolved adjacent lung, above tumor.

Per germline, CDR1 SGHVS and CDR2 FQNEAQ. CDR3 length: 17 amino acids. V was pared by 1 base and J by 2 bases, with 5 bases of the junction left unmatched. The table came from immunoSEQ multiplex PCR; TCRdb's copy has only in-frame clones and leaves some out. In the table there are about 37,000 clones, more than 85% of which are singletons. To note about this clone: The antigen is unknown.

Sample: peripheral blood mononuclear cells, taken before any cancer treatment. The receptor was derived from a female donor older than 55 with stage II lung adenocarcinoma. The genes are TRBV7-8 and TRBJ2-5; 12 bases are shared with TRBD2. The CDR3: CASSLGLAGVIQETQYF. Here the CDR3 DNA reads TGTGCCAGCAGCTTAGGACTAGCGGGGGTCATACAAGAGACCCAGTACTTC. Using reference TRBV7-8 and TRBJ2-5 for the parts outside the CDR3, the full variable domain is GAGVSQSPRYKVAKRGQDVALRCDPISGHVSLFWYQQALGQGPEFLTYFQNEAQLDKSGLPSDRFFAERPEGSVSTLKIQRTQQEDSAVYLCASSLGLAGVIQETQYFGPGTRLLVL.